This TCR beta chain was sequenced during a study of T cell repertoires in cytomegalovirus infection. Background on the study: Public signatures in TCR beta pointed to CMV infection and matching HLA type.

Notes on this clonotype: Its antigen is currently unknown. Germline and junction disagree at one end, which may indicate a read error.

TCRdb ran MiXCR on the reads and lists one entry per CDR3 protein. Of fewer than 650,000 distinct CDR3 sequences listed, about 40% are singletons. Regarding the study as a whole: In two of eight donors, the top clonotype was HLA-C-restricted CMV-specific.

The receptor was derived from a human donor in good health (CMV status not recorded). Some clones in this sample may be carry-over from other donors' samples. Specimen: cultured PBMCs, collected from culture after CMV antigen stimulation.

The DNA of the CDR3 is TGTGCCAGCAGCTTGGTAGGCAGGGGTCACGAGCAGTACTTC. Its protein is CASSLVGRGHEQYF. The J gene is TRBJ2-7, the V gene TRBV5-3; maybe TRBD1 (6 bases). TRBV5-3 is noted as an ORF with a role that remains uncertain. The CDR3 covers 14 residues.